This TCR beta chain is drawn from a study of cytomegalovirus exposure and HLA in healthy donors. Points from the study as a whole: In a later analysis, across HLA loci, associated TCR counts were highest for DRB1, lowest for HLA-C. More clonal expansion characterized HLA-associated TCR beta chains than equally common others in a later analysis. There were reportedly fewer N-insertions in an Asian-associated ancestry cluster than the roughly 670-donor mean, in a later analysis. A classifier reportedly called cytomegalovirus status with high sensitivity and specificity.

The CDR3 extends over 14 amino acids. Germline CDR1 is SGHTS and CDR2 is YDEGEE. With 0 bases clipped from V and 4 bases from J, the junction kept 3 bases outside the gene matches. It was with 60 Vbeta and 13 Jbeta primers that the PCR ran. TCRdb keeps only in-frame clones here, not all; method: immunoSEQ multiplex PCR. The sample lists about 120,000 clones, approximately 76% occurring once. Concerning this clone: The antigen is undetermined.

V gene TRBV5-8 combines with J gene TRBJ2-7; TRBD1 matches 8 bases. The sequenced material came from PBMCs. This TCR came from a man between 60 and 75 years old in good health and CMV-seropositive. The DNA for the CDR3 is TGTGCCAGCAGCTTGGGGACAGGGACATACGAGCAGTACTTC. It yields the protein CASSLGTGTYEQYF.